These 21 T cell receptor beta chains originate from one sample sequenced in a study of control samples from healthy donors and cancer patients. Produced via immunoSEQ multiplex PCR; TCRdb's table is partial and in-frame only. This sample has fewer than 200,000 clones, with 90% found just once. Sequences were obtained from blood. Receptor source: a woman between 45 and 60 years old in good health.

J is TRBJ1-4 and V is TRBV7-2; weak D call: TRBD1 (6 bases). This CDR3 region has 16 residues. V was cut by 4 bases and J by 8 bases, with 20 bases left in between. Per the germline V gene, CDR1 is SGHTA and CDR2 is FQGNSA. DNA of the CDR3: TGTGCCAGCAGCTCCCCCGTGGGACACCTGAGGGAAAAACTGTTTTTT. The encoded protein is CASSSPVGHLREKLFF. Drawing the rest from reference TRBV7-2 and TRBJ1-4, the complete variable domain is GAGVSQSPSNKVTEKGKDVELRCDPISGHTALYWYRQSLGQGLEFLIYFQGNSAPDKSGLPSDRFSAERTGGSVSTLTIQRTQQEDSAVYLCASSSPVGHLREKLFFGSGTQLSVL.

This chain links TRBV6-5 with TRBJ1-1, with 7 positions matching TRBD1. The CDR3 runs to 13 residues. J was trimmed by 4 bases and V by 4 bases; bases with no gene match: 3. Per the germline V gene, CDR1 is MNHEY and CDR2 is SVGAGI. The DNA of the CDR3 is TGTGCCAGCAGTTCCACAGGGGTCACTGAAGCTTTCTTT. This gives the protein CASSSTGVTEAFF.

The sample holds a few counts of this clone. J is TRBJ2-1 and V is TRBV24-1; 8 positions match TRBD1. After removal of 8 bases from V and 8 bases from J, the junction contained 1 base not matched to a gene. Germline V lookup: CDR1 KGHDR, CDR2 SFDVKD. The CDR3 covers 11 residues. This chain's CDR3 is CATTGGHEQFF. CDR3 bases: TGTGCCACCACAGGGGGCCATGAGCAGTTCTTC.

The chain carries TRBV7-3 and TRBJ2-1, with D possibly matching TRBD2 (6 bases). Trimming stripped 3 bases from V and 6 bases from J, with 12 bases between. This CDR3 comprises 14 residues. Germline CDR1 SGHTA, CDR2 FQGTGA. The CDR3 region has the DNA TGTGCCAGCAGCTTGGGGGGAAGTGGCAATGAGCAGTTCTTC. This codes for CASSLGGSGNEQFF. The full variable domain, rest sourced from reference TRBV7-3 and TRBJ2-1, is GAGVSQTPSNKVTEKGKYVELRCDPISGHTALYWYRQSLGQGPEFLIYFQGTGAADDSGLPNDRFFAVRPEGSVSTLKIQRTERGDSAVYLCASSLGGSGNEQFFGPGTRLTVL.

In this sample, this clone turned up once. V usage is TRBV4-1 and J usage is TRBJ1-4, with D unclear. Germline CDR1 MGHRA, CDR2 YSYEKL. The length of the CDR3 is 15 residues. Trimming cost V 0 bases and J 8 bases, with 13 bases left between them. The CDR3 reads CASSQDKGWEEKLFF. DNA of the CDR3: TGCGCCAGCAGCCAAGATAAGGGTTGGGAGGAAAAACTGTTTTTT.

V gene TRBV11-3 combines with J gene TRBJ1-1; D remains ambiguous. Germline CDR1 reads SGHNT; CDR2 reads YENEEA. The CDR3 length is 14 residues. V was pared by 1 base and J by 4 bases, with 10 bases between. The CDR3 is CASSLASEGTEAFF. The CDR3 DNA is TGTGCCAGCAGCTTAGCGTCGGAGGGCACTGAAGCTTTCTTT.

This chain uses TRBV28 with TRBJ2-3; 9 bases align to TRBD2. Trimming cost V 6 bases and J 4 bases; bases outside gene matches: 14. Per the germline V gene, CDR1 is MDHEN and CDR2 is SYDVKM. This CDR3 comprises 17 residues. CDR3 DNA: TGTGCCAGCAGCTCAGGAGGGGCGGGGGGGTTTGCAGATACGCAGTATTTT. Encoded protein: CASSSGGAGGFADTQYF.

This CDR3 reads CASSQQGATYEQYF. CDR3 nucleotides: TGTGCCAGCAGCCAACAGGGGGCGACCTACGAGCAGTACTTC. The chain combines TRBV3-1 (or the pseudogene TRBV3-2) with TRBJ2-7; 8 bases fit TRBD1. The V gene's germline CDR1 is LGHDT and CDR2 YNNKEL (reference sequence). This CDR3 comprises 14 residues. Germline trimming cut 2 bases from V and 2 bases from J; bases unmatched to any gene: 2.

This clone was seen only a few times. V and J are TRBV27 and TRBJ2-5; 7 bases agree with TRBD1. Germline V lookup: CDR1 MNHEY, CDR2 SMNVEV (reference sequence). This CDR3 comprises 12 residues. V gave up 7 bases and J gave up 9 bases; unmatched junction bases: 8. CDR3 sequence reads: CASKGGLGPQYF. The CDR3, as DNA: TGTGCCAGCAAAGGGGGCCTGGGGCCCCAGTACTTC.

This CDR3 reads CASSLGNTQYF. DNA for the CDR3: TGTGCCAGCAGTTTGGGGAATACGCAGTATTTT. V is TRBV27 and J is TRBJ2-3; D unresolved. The CDR3 contains 11 residues. V dropped 3 bases and J dropped 7 bases, with 5 bases sitting between them. Germline lookup yields CDR1 MNHEY and CDR2 SMNVEV (reference sequence).

The chain uses TRBV7-9 and TRBJ1-1; D unclear. Looked up from germline, CDR1 is SEHNR and CDR2 is FQNEAQ (reference sequence). The CDR3 covers 15 residues. V shed 5 bases and J shed 1 base, with 14 bases lying between them. The CDR3 here is CASSPGGPRNTEAFF. In DNA, the CDR3 is TGTGCCAGCAGCCCGGGTGGGCCACGGAACACTGAAGCTTTCTTT.

This rearrangement joins TRBV7-2 to TRBJ2-3; the match to TRBD2 covers 8 bases. The CDR3 covers 19 residues. V lost 0 bases to trimming and J lost 1 base; unmatched junction nucleotides: 12. CDR1 SGHTA and CDR2 FQGNSA come from the germline V gene. The CDR3, as DNA: TGTGCCAGCAGCTTAGCCTTCGGCGGGAGGTCCCCAGGCACAGATACGCAGTATTTT. Its translation is CASSLAFGGRSPGTDTQYF.

The V call is TRBV1, the J call TRBJ2-5; the table calls TRBD1, which could not be checked here. TRBV1 has pseudogene status. The CDR3 sequence is 15 residues long. CDR3 coding DNA: TGCACCAGCAGCCAAGCGGACAGGGGGGTAGAGACCCAGTACTTC. It translates to CTSSQADRGVETQYF.

In the case of this clone: Other DNA sequences in this sample translate to the same CDR3. V and J are TRBV2 and TRBJ2-4, with D perhaps assigned TRBD1 or TRBD2 (6 bases each). Per germline, CDR1 SNHLY and CDR2 FYNNEI. The CDR3 has 12 residues. Trimming cost V 8 bases and J 10 bases, with 15 bases left between them. The CDR3: CASEGGRGIQYF. The CDR3 nucleotides are TGTGCCAGCGAGGGGGGTCGGGGGATTCAGTACTTC.

The chain is built from TRBV7-2 and TRBJ1-1; no reliable D call. CDR3 length: 15 amino acids. With 4 bases removed from V and 1 base from J, the gap between germline ends came to 13 bases. CDR1 SGHTA and CDR2 FQGNSA come from the germline V gene. Here the CDR3 reads CASSSYMRSNTEAFF. The CDR3 DNA follows: TGTGCCAGCAGCTCCTATATGAGGTCGAACACTGAAGCTTTCTTT.

V usage is TRBV18 and J usage is TRBJ1-4, with a possible D match to TRBD1 (6 bases). V lost 3 bases and J lost 8, with 13 bases in between. Germline CDR1 KGHSH, CDR2 LQKENI. CDR3 length: 14 amino acids. Here the CDR3 reads CASSPTTGEEKLFF. The CDR3 DNA reads TGTGCCAGCTCACCCACGACAGGAGAGGAAAAACTGTTTTTT. Supplemented by reference TRBV18 and TRBJ1-4, the full variable domain reads NAGVMQNPRHLVRRRGQEARLRCSPMKGHSHVYWYRQLPEEGLKFMVYLQKENIIDESGMPKERFSAEFPKEGPSILRIQQVVRGDSAAYFCASSPTTGEEKLFFGSGTQLSVL.

J is TRBJ1-3 and V is TRBV7-2; 9 nucleotides match TRBD1. After removal of 5 bases from V and 3 bases from J, the junction contained 5 bases not matched to a gene. Germline CDR1 reads SGHTA; CDR2 reads FQGNSA. The CDR3 runs to 15 residues. Here the CDR3 reads CASSPGDRVGNTIYF. In DNA form, the CDR3 reads TGTGCCAGCAGCCCCGGGGACAGGGTTGGAAACACCATATATTTT.

This rearrangement joins TRBV12-3 or TRBV12-4 to TRBJ1-5, with D unclear. The CDR3 consists of 13 residues. With 4 bases removed from V and 8 bases from J, the gap between germline ends came to 12 bases. The CDR3, as DNA: TGTGCCAGCAGTTATGGAGCCTTCGAGCCCCAGCATTTT. Translated: CASSYGAFEPQHF.

This clone occurred once. This sequence joins TRBV7-2 and TRBJ1-1, with a tentative D call TRBD1 (5 bases). Trimming took 3 bases from V and 5 from J, leaving 10 bases between them. The CDR3 totals 13 residues. The germline CDR1 and CDR2 sequences are SGHTA and FQGNSA. This CDR3 is CASSFGEGTEAFF. DNA for the CDR3: TGTGCCAGCAGCTTTGGCGAGGGGACTGAAGCTTTCTTT.

This rearrangement joins TRBV6-4 to TRBJ2-1; the match to TRBD2 covers 8 bases. The CDR3 is 15 amino acids. Germline assignment: CDR1 MRHNA and CDR2 SNTAGT. The J segment lost 3 bases and the V segment lost 8 bases, leaving 9 bases of the junction unmatched. The CDR3 coding sequence is TGTGCCAGCGTCGGGAGGACTAGCTGCTACAATGAGCAGTTCTTC. Encoded protein: CASVGRTSCYNEQFF.

This chain uses TRBV7-2 with TRBJ1-3; 7 bases are a match to TRBD1. Germline-derived CDR1 and CDR2 are SGHTA and FQGNSA. V dropped 5 bases and J dropped 2; count of bases not matched to a gene: 9. The CDR3 length is 16 residues. The CDR3 DNA reads TGTGCCAGCAGCCGGGACAGTCAGGGTACTGGAAACACCATATATTTT. Protein: CASSRDSQGTGNTIYF.